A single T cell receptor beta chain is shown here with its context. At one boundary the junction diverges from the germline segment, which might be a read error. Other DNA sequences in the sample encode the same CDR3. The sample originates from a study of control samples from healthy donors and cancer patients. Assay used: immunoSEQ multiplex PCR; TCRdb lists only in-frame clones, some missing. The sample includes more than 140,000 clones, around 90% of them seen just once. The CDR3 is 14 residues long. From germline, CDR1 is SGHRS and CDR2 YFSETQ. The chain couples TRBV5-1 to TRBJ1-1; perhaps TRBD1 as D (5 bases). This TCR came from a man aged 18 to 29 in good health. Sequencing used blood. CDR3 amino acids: CASSSRGDHTEAFF. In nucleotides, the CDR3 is TGCGCCAGCAGCTCCCGAGGGGATCACACTGAAGCCTTCTTT. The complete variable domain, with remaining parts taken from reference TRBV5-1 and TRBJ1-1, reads KAGVTQTPRYLIKTRGQQVTLSCSPISGHRSVSWYQQTPGQGLQFLFEYFSETQRNKGNFPGRFSGRQFSNSRSEMNVSTLELGDSALYLCASSSRGDHTEAFFGQGTRLTVV.